These T cell receptor beta chains were read from a single sample in a study of glioma-infiltrating T cells after dendritic cell vaccination. Some clones are missing from TCRdb's copy, which holds only in-frame ones; the method was immunoSEQ multiplex PCR. Here the sample spans under 75,000 clones, 85% to 90% being singletons. Sample: blood, taken after dendritic cell vaccination. Source of these receptors: a human donor with glioblastoma. Both conserved end residues are part of each CDR3. D genes are given only for firm matches. Size is omitted from some rows. Given values are once, few, many or a class for expanded clones.

V	size	J	D	CDR3	DNA
TRBV7-6	once	TRBJ2-5	TRBD1	CASSSPGQGQETQYF	TGTGCCAGCAGCTCTCCGGGACAGGGCCAAGAGACCCAGTACTTC
TRBV11-2	-	TRBJ2-7	-	CASTTGTYEQYF	TGTGCCAGCACCACTGGGACTTACGAGCAGTACTTC
TRBV4-2	-	TRBJ1-2	TRBD1	CASSQARDSSYYGYTF	TGTGCCAGCAGCCAAGCTCGGGACAGTAGTTACTATGGCTACACCTTC
TRBV30	-	TRBJ1-1	-	CAWNMEELNTEAFF	TGTGCCTGGAATATGGAGGAACTGAACACTGAAGCTTTCTTT
TRBV6-1	-	TRBJ2-5	-	CASSVSPETQYF	TGTGCCAGCAGTGTCTCTCCCGAGACCCAGTACTTC
TRBV2	-	TRBJ2-1	-	CASSRDKYNEQFF	TGTGCCAGCAGTAGGGACAAGTACAATGAGCAGTTCTTC
TRBV6-5	-	TRBJ1-2	-	CATGSPNYGYTF	TGTGCCACCGGGAGCCCTAACTATGGCTACACCTTC
TRBV4-3	-	TRBJ2-7	-	CASSQAATVYYEQYF	TGCGCCAGCAGCCAAGCAGCGACAGTATACTACGAGCAGTACTTC
TRBV4-3	-	TRBJ2-3	TRBD2	CASSQNGGTDTQYF	TGCGCCAGCAGCCAGAACGGGGGGACAGATACGCAGTATTTT
TRBV7-9	-	TRBJ1-4	-	CASSSTRYRIF	TGTGCCAGCAGTAGTACCCGATACAGGATTTTT
TRBV4-2	-	TRBJ2-7	-	CASSQDNSPGAVYEQYF	TGTGCCAGCAGCCAAGATAATTCTCCAGGGGCAGTCTACGAGCAGTACTTC
TRBV30	-	TRBJ2-7	-	CAWSVWRPENNSYEQYF	TGTGCCTGGAGTGTTTGGAGACCGGAGAATAATTCCTACGAGCAGTACTTC
TRBV4-3	-	TRBJ1-6	-	CASSQDFRQGFSYNSPLHF	TGCGCCAGCAGCCAAGATTTCAGGCAGGGCTTTTCCTATAATTCCCCCCTCCACTTT
TRBV30	-	TRBJ1-1	TRBD1	CAWHRDRRNTEAFF	TGTGCCTGGCATAGGGACAGGCGGAACACTGAAGCTTTCTTT
TRBV10-2	few	TRBJ2-2	TRBD2	CASNLAGGTGELFF	TGCGCCAGCAATCTAGCGGGGGGCACCGGGGAGCTGTTTTTT
TRBV13	-	TRBJ2-1	TRBD1	CASSLSGTGYNEQFF	TGTGCCAGCAGCCTCTCGGGGACAGGGTACAATGAGCAGTTCTTC
TRBV30	-	TRBJ2-2	TRBD2	CAWRRPSGVLAGELFF	TGTGCCTGGAGAAGGCCTAGCGGGGTGCTGGCCGGGGAGCTGTTTTTT
TRBV14	-	TRBJ1-6	-	CASSEVYSYNSPLHF	TGTGCCAGCAGCGAGGTTTACTCCTATAATTCCCCCCTCCACTTT
TRBV18	-	TRBJ2-5	TRBD1	CASSPRTGGSYQETQYF	TGTGCCAGCTCACCTCGGACAGGGGGTTCCTACCAAGAGACCCAGTACTTC
TRBV11-3	-	TRBJ2-2	TRBD2	CASSRRGADTGELFF	TGTGCCAGCAGCCGGCGGGGGGCTGACACCGGGGAGCTGTTTTTT
TRBV19	once	TRBJ2-2	-	CASKDRRTGELFF	TGTGCCAGTAAGGACAGACGCACCGGGGAGCTGTTTTTT
TRBV27	-	TRBJ1-5	-	CASSPQSGLGNQPQHF	TGTGCCAGCAGTCCCCAGTCGGGTCTCGGCAATCAGCCCCAGCATTTT
TRBV7-2	once	TRBJ1-5	TRBD1	CASSLRTGRSHQPQHF	TGTGCCAGCAGCTTAAGGACAGGCAGGTCCCATCAGCCCCAGCATTTT
TRBV7-2	-	TRBJ2-4	TRBD2	CASSLGPAGGNPKNIQYF	TGTGCCAGCAGCTTAGGGCCAGCGGGGGGGAATCCCAAAAACATTCAGTACTTC
TRBV4-2	-	TRBJ1-5	-	CASGFMGQQPQHF	TGTGCCAGCGGATTCATGGGGCAACAGCCCCAGCATTTT
TRBV4-1	-	TRBJ2-7	TRBD2	CASSQVGGAYEQYF	TGCGCCAGCAGCCAAGTCGGGGGGGCCTACGAGCAGTACTTC
TRBV19	-	TRBJ1-3	-	CASRRDSTSGNTIYF	TGTGCCAGCCGGAGGGACTCCACCTCTGGAAACACCATATATTTT
TRBV5-8	-	TRBJ1-2	-	CASSLAVNYGYTF	TGTGCCAGCAGCTTGGCCGTAAACTATGGCTACACCTTC
TRBV6-5	-	TRBJ2-3	TRBD2	CASSGGAGLTDTQYF	TGTGCCAGCAGCGGGGGGGCAGGACTCACAGATACGCAGTATTTT
TRBV5-4	-	TRBJ2-3	TRBD2	CASITSGGGDTQYF	TGTGCCAGCATCACTAGCGGGGGCGGGGATACGCAGTATTTT
TRBV9	once	TRBJ2-1	TRBD1	CASSVALRGTGDLNEQFF	TGTGCCAGCAGCGTCGCCCTAAGGGGGACAGGGGACCTCAATGAGCAGTTCTTC
TRBV7-9	-	TRBJ2-7	TRBD1	CASNLGTAYEQYF	TGTGCCAGCAACTTAGGGACAGCGTACGAGCAGTACTTC
TRBV5-4	-	TRBJ2-7	TRBD2	CASSLNRQRGGSYEQYF	TGTGCCAGCAGCTTGAATAGGCAGCGGGGGGGCTCCTACGAGCAGTACTTC
TRBV9	-	TRBJ1-6	TRBD1	CASSVARNPGGSPLHF	TGTGCCAGCAGCGTAGCCCGAAACCCAGGGGGTTCACCCCTCCACTTT
TRBV11-2	-	TRBJ2-1	-	CASSAEDRIWDEQFF	TGTGCCAGCAGCGCCGAAGACAGGATCTGGGATGAGCAGTTCTTC
TRBV30	-	TRBJ1-1	TRBD1	CAWKDRALGPLNTEAFF	TGTGCCTGGAAAGACAGGGCCCTAGGCCCCTTGAACACTGAAGCTTTCTTT
TRBV29-1	-	TRBJ2-7	-	CSAASGEAYEQYF	TGCAGCGCCGCGTCGGGGGAAGCCTACGAGCAGTACTTC
TRBV6-5	-	TRBJ1-2	TRBD1	CASRYRGGSYGYTF	TGTGCCAGCAGATACAGGGGGGGCTCCTATGGCTACACCTTC
TRBV4-3	-	TRBJ1-1	-	CASSQGPRGEAFF	TGCGCCAGCAGCCAAGGACCACGGGGTGAAGCTTTCTTT
TRBV6-6	-	TRBJ1-2	TRBD1	CASSSTGGGGYTF	TGTGCCAGCAGTTCCACAGGGGGGGGTGGCTACACCTTC
TRBV28	-	TRBJ2-1	TRBD2	CASSSLAGNNEQFF	TGTGCCAGCAGTTCACTAGCGGGGAACAATGAGCAGTTCTTC
TRBV5-1	-	TRBJ2-2	TRBD1	CASSLGGQGNTGELFF	TGCGCCAGCAGCTTGGGGGGACAGGGAAACACCGGGGAGCTGTTTTTT
TRBV13	-	TRBJ2-1	-	CASSHGLGALNEQFF	TGTGCCAGCAGCCATGGTTTGGGGGCCTTAAATGAGCAGTTCTTC
TRBV19	-	TRBJ1-4	-	CASSQTGTTNEKLFF	TGTGCCAGTAGTCAGACTGGGACTACTAATGAAAAACTGTTTTTT
TRBV7-8	few	TRBJ1-1	-	CASSLGQAEAFF	TGTGCCAGCAGCTTAGGGCAGGCTGAAGCTTTCTTT
TRBV5-6	-	TRBJ1-2	-	CASSSRWRELNYGYTF	TGTGCCAGCAGCTCCCGATGGCGGGAACTTAACTATGGCTACACCTTC
TRBV9	-	TRBJ2-1	TRBD2	CASSVGGGDYNEQFF	TGTGCCAGCAGCGTAGGCGGGGGAGACTACAATGAGCAGTTCTTC
TRBV6-5	-	TRBJ2-1	TRBD2	CASSYSGTSYEQFF	TGTGCCAGCAGTTACTCAGGGACTAGCTATGAGCAGTTCTTC
TRBV9	-	TRBJ2-1	-	CASSVEKFPGNEQFF	TGTGCCAGCAGCGTAGAAAAGTTCCCGGGAAATGAGCAGTTCTTC
TRBV16	-	TRBJ2-7	-	CASSQDREGEQYF	TGTGCCAGCAGCCAGGACAGGGAGGGCGAGCAGTACTTC
TRBV28	-	TRBJ1-5	-	CASSRLRQVPSNQPQHF	TGTGCCAGCAGTAGACTTCGACAGGTGCCTAGCAATCAGCCCCAGCATTTT
TRBV6-5	-	TRBJ2-7	-	CASSYRESYEQYF	TGTGCCAGCAGTTACAGGGAGTCCTACGAGCAGTACTTC
TRBV5-4	-	TRBJ2-3	TRBD2	CASSSPSGGNTDTQYF	TGTGCCAGCAGCTCACCTAGCGGGGGAAACACAGATACGCAGTATTTT
TRBV4-1	-	TRBJ2-5	TRBD1	CASSLQGEQETQYF	TGCGCCAGCAGCCTACAGGGGGAGCAAGAGACCCAGTACTTC